Each of the 17 T cell receptor beta chains below was sequenced from the same sample in a study of T cells in Graves' hyperthyroidism and ophthalmopathy. Regions amplified from RNA transcripts were the TCR beta CDR3 regions. HTBI primers drove first-round RT-PCR of the TCR CDR3. In TCRdb, the multiplex PCR reads were re-called with MiXCR into one record per CDR3 protein. The table includes nearly 600,000 distinct CDR3 sequences, 11% to 15% detected once. Sequenced input: blood. All receptors come from a woman under 40 with Graves' hyperthyroidism that later progressed to Graves' ophthalmopathy.

This clonotype was observed many times. The genes are TRBV27 and TRBJ1-1, with 7 bases fitting TRBD1. Germline lookup yields CDR1 MNHEY and CDR2 SMNVEV (reference sequence). This CDR3 region has 14 residues. The trim removed 6 bases at V and 0 bases at J, leaving 4 bases unmatched. The CDR3 DNA sequence: TGTGCCAGCAGGGAGACAGGGCTGAACACTGAAGCTTTCTTT. This gives the protein CASRETGLNTEAFF.

This clonotype was picked up a small number of times. The CDR3 sequence is CASSLRGLGGPSTDTQYF. The CDR3 DNA reads TGTGCCAGCAGCTTAAGGGGATTGGGGGGGCCTAGCACAGATACGCAGTATTTT. J is TRBJ2-3 and V is TRBV7-3; D perhaps matches TRBD2 (7 bases). CDR3 length equals 18 residues. CDR1 is SGHTA and CDR2 is FQGTGA in the germline V gene. V dropped 1 base and J dropped 0 bases, with 17 bases sitting between them.

This clonotype has ten or more counts. The rearrangement links TRBV12-3 or TRBV12-4 to TRBJ1-1; possible D gene TRBD1, 5 bases. V was trimmed by 6 bases and J by 0 bases, leaving 11 bases between them. The CDR3 has 14 amino acids. The CDR3 spells CASRDRQLNTEAFF. CDR3 DNA: TGTGCCAGCAGAGATAGACAGTTGAACACTGAAGCTTTCTTT.

Many counts were recorded for this clonotype. The V gene is TRBV27, the J gene TRBJ2-2; TRBD1 agrees at 12 bases. Per germline, CDR1 MNHEY and CDR2 SMNVEV (reference sequence). The CDR3 covers 15 residues. J lost 5 bases, V lost 6 bases, and 4 bases had no gene match. In DNA, the CDR3 is TGTGCCAGCAGAAGGGACAGGGGGCGAACCGGGGAGCTGTTTTTT. Protein sequence: CASRRDRGRTGELFF.

The table lists this clonotype with many counts. The chain couples TRBV27 to TRBJ2-3, with 9 nucleotides matching TRBD2. CDR1 MNHEY and CDR2 SMNVEV come from the germline V gene (reference sequence). The CDR3 has 18 residues. V trimming: 6 bases; J trimming: 2 bases; junction bases outside the gene matches: 15. CDR3 in DNA: TGTGCCAGCAGCCTGGATGCGGGGCTAGCGGGGTACACAGATACGCAGTATTTT. This gives the protein CASSLDAGLAGYTDTQYF.

There are many counts of this clonotype. The chain carries TRBV19 and TRBJ2-1, with a possible D match to TRBD1 (5 bases). The germline gives CDR1 LNHDA, CDR2 SQIVND (reference sequence). CDR3 size: 14 residues. V lost 9 bases to trimming and J lost 2 bases, with 14 bases between them. CDR3 DNA sequence: TGTGCCAGCACCCCCGGACACCCCTACAATGAGCAGTTCTTC. Translation gives CASTPGHPYNEQFF.

The V gene is TRBV5-1, the J gene TRBJ1-2; no firm D call. Trimming stripped 4 bases from V and 4 bases from J, with 20 bases between. CDR1 is SGHRS, CDR2 YFSETQ, per germline. The CDR3 has 16 residues. The CDR3 loop reads CASSPREGSVLYGYTF. CDR3 DNA: TGCGCCAGCAGCCCAAGGGAGGGCAGCGTCCTCTATGGCTACACCTTC.

For this clonotype: A read error may be the cause here, since a much bigger clone is one base away. In DNA form, the CDR3 reads TGTGCCAGCAGCGTAGATGGCACTGAAGCTCTCTTT. It codes for CASSVDGTEALF. This chain connects TRBV9 to TRBJ1-1; D unresolved. The CDR3 sequence is 12 residues long. Germline values: CDR1 SGDLS, CDR2 YYNGEE.

This clonotype appeared many times. This chain uses TRBV29-1 with TRBJ2-5; D remains ambiguous. V lost 0 bases and J 4 bases, leaving 12 bases between the germline ends. Germline CDR1 and CDR2: SQVTM and ANQGSEA. The CDR3 extends over 14 amino acids. The CDR3 DNA sequence: TGCAGCGTTGAAGATCGTTTCGGTCTAGAGACCCAGTACTTC. Its protein product is CSVEDRFGLETQYF.

This clonotype was seen repeatedly, ten times or more. The chain links TRBV11-1 to TRBJ2-7; D is possibly TRBD2 (6 bases). V dropped 5 bases and J dropped 7 bases, with 12 bases sitting between them. The germline gives CDR1 SGHAT, CDR2 FQDESV (reference sequence). This CDR3 comprises 12 residues. The CDR3 DNA reads as TGTGCCAGCAGCCCTCCAGGGAGGGAGCAGTACTTC. Protein product: CASSPPGREQYF.

There are many counts of this clonotype. This rearrangement joins TRBV20-1 to TRBJ2-3; 8 bases match TRBD2. V shed 4 bases, J shed 4 bases, and the junction held 10 bases outside the gene matches. CDR1 is DFQATT, CDR2 SNEGSKA, per germline (reference sequence). CDR3 size: 15 residues. The CDR3 is CSATLAGTVADTQYF. The CDR3 nucleotides are TGCAGTGCTACCCTAGCGGGTACAGTCGCAGATACGCAGTATTTT.

J is TRBJ2-1 and V is TRBV19; D might be TRBD1 (6 bases). The CDR3 extends over 15 amino acids. Germline V gives CDR1 LNHDA, CDR2 SQIVND (reference sequence). V was clipped by 3 bases and J by 9 bases, with 18 bases between them. CDR3 loop: CASSMGLGQPGEQFF. The CDR3 region has the DNA TGTGCCAGTAGTATGGGGTTAGGACAGCCCGGTGAGCAGTTCTTC.

About this clonotype itself: A much larger clone differs by one base, so this may be a read error. The rearrangement uses TRBV29-1 and TRBJ1-2, with D hard to call. Germline loops: CDR1 SQVTM, CDR2 ANQGSEA. The germline V and J ends were trimmed by 6 bases and 9 bases, with 23 bases remaining between them. The CDR3 sequence is 14 residues long. The CDR3 DNA is TGCAGCGTGATCCCCCGCCTCTCGGGCCATAGCTACACCTTC. Protein sequence: CSVIPRLSGHSYTF.

V and J are TRBV28 and TRBJ2-3; D unresolved. V dropped 3 bases and J dropped 2 bases, with 12 bases sitting between them. Looked up from germline, CDR1 is MDHEN and CDR2 is SYDVKM. CDR3 length: 15 amino acids. The DNA of the CDR3 is TGTGCCAGCAGTTTGATACCAAGGGCCACAGATACGCAGTATTTT. Amino acid sequence: CASSLIPRATDTQYF.

This clonotype was picked up many times. The rearrangement uses TRBV2 and TRBJ1-2; D perhaps matches TRBD1 (6 bases). Trimming pared 5 bases from V and 4 bases from J, leaving 20 bases between. The CDR3 consists of 16 residues. Germline loops: CDR1 SNHLY, CDR2 FYNNEI. The DNA of the CDR3 is TGTGCCAGCAGTCTTATTACTTCGGACAGACTCTATGGCTACACCTTC. This gives the protein CASSLITSDRLYGYTF.

This clonotype has ten or more counts. The chain has TRBV7-9 and TRBJ2-1; tentatively, D is TRBD2 (5 bases). The V gene's germline CDR1 is SEHNR and CDR2 FQNEAQ (reference sequence). The CDR3 length is 14 residues. V was pared by 1 base and J by 3 bases, with 7 bases between. In nucleotides, the CDR3 is TGTGCCAGCAGCTTAGTACGGGGCTACAATGAGCAGTTCTTC. Its translation: CASSLVRGYNEQFF. Complete variable domain (other parts from reference TRBV7-9 and TRBJ2-1): DTGVSQNPRHKITKRGQNVTFRCDPISEHNRLYWYRQTLGQGPEFLTYFQNEAQLEKSRLLSDRFSAERPKGSFSTLEIQRTEQGDSAMYLCASSLVRGYNEQFFGPGTRLTVL.

V and J are TRBV5-4 and TRBJ2-7; 7 nucleotides agree with TRBD2. V trimming: 0 bases; J trimming: 2 bases; junction bases outside the gene matches: 8. There are 16 residues in the CDR3. Germline CDR1 reads SGHNT; CDR2 reads YYREEE (reference sequence). This CDR3 is CASSLEASGRPYEQYF. In DNA form, the CDR3 reads TGTGCCAGCAGCTTGGAGGCTAGCGGACGACCCTACGAGCAGTACTTC.